Following are 25 T cell receptor beta chains from one sample sequenced in a study of shared clonotypes between healthy human individuals. The method was immunoSEQ multiplex PCR; TCRdb's version includes in-frame clones alone and lacks a portion of them. Here the sample spans 2 million to 2.5 million clones, 85% to 95% being singletons. The material sequenced was naive CD4+ T cells from PBMCs. Indicated subset: CD45RA+ positively selected. Receptor source: a man between 18 and 35 years old in good health. Some clones in this sample may be carry-over from other donors' samples.

The chain carries TRBV6-6 and TRBJ1-5; D is undetermined. The germline CDR1 and CDR2 sequences are MNHNY and SVGAGI (reference sequence). This CDR3 is built from 12 residues. The V end lost 7 bases, the J end lost 3 bases, and 7 bases lay between the germline ends. The CDR3 loop reads CASTNLNQPQHF. The CDR3 region has the DNA TGTGCCAGCACCAATCTCAATCAGCCCCAGCATTTT.

This clone has more than one count but fewer than ten. Other DNA sequences in the same sample also yield this CDR3. The rearrangement joins TRBV18 to TRBJ1-5; D is unresolved. The CDR3 is made up of 13 amino acids. Trimming pared 3 bases from V and 5 bases from J, leaving 8 bases between. Germline assignment: CDR1 KGHSH and CDR2 LQKENI. The CDR3 region has the DNA TGTGCCAGCTCACCTCGCGGGGATCAGCCCCAGCATTTT. Translated, it gives CASSPRGDQPQHF.

Worth noting for this clone: Other DNA sequences of this sample code for an identical CDR3. This chain joins TRBV5-6 and TRBJ2-7, with 10 bases lining up with TRBD1. Germline loops: CDR1 SGHDT, CDR2 YYEEEE. The CDR3 sequence is 12 residues long. CDR3 in amino acids: CASSLGGTGERV. The CDR3 coding sequence is TGTGCCAGCAGCTTAGGAGGGACAGGGGAGAGGGTC.

This chain links TRBV15 with TRBJ2-1; weak D call: TRBD1 (6 bases). Deletions cut 0 bases from V and 12 bases from J, with 9 bases between. Looked up from germline, CDR1 is LNHNV and CDR2 is YYDKDF (reference sequence). The CDR3 covers 12 residues. The CDR3 loop reads CATSRDAGAQFF. The CDR3 region has the DNA TGTGCCACCAGCAGAGATGCAGGGGCGCAGTTCTTC.

The chain joins TRBV14 to TRBJ2-7, with a weak D call TRBD1 (6 bases). The ends were cut back, 5 bases at V and 3 bases at J, with 14 bases in the middle. Germline V CDR1 and CDR2: SGHDN, FVKESK. The CDR3 length is 14 residues. CDR3 DNA: TGTGCCAGCAGCTCACGCATAGGGGGCTACGAGCAGTACTTC. Translation gives CASSSRIGGYEQYF.

This chain uses TRBV19 with TRBJ2-7; 9 bases agree with TRBD2. The CDR3 runs to 15 residues. V lost 9 bases, J lost 4 bases, and 13 bases stayed unmatched. Looked up from germline, CDR1 is LNHDA and CDR2 is SQIVND (reference sequence). This CDR3 reads CASRGGTSRGYEQYF. The CDR3 DNA is TGTGCCAGCCGCGGCGGGACTAGCCGCGGTTACGAGCAGTACTTC.

The chain is built from TRBV6-5 and TRBJ1-5; 7 positions match TRBD1. Germline CDR1 MNHEY, CDR2 SVGAGI. This CDR3 is built from 15 residues. V lost 6 bases to trimming and J lost 7 bases; unmatched junction nucleotides: 12. Written as DNA, the CDR3 is TGTGCCAGCAGCTCAACGGGACAGCGGAGACAGCCCCAGCATTTT. This codes for CASSSTGQRRQPQHF.

The rearrangement joins TRBV5-8 to TRBJ2-7; D is unresolved. V was shortened by 0 bases and J by 0 bases, with 7 bases between the two germline ends. This CDR3 has 14 amino acids. Germline V gene lookup returns CDR1 SGHTS and CDR2 YDEGEE. As DNA, the CDR3 is TGTGCCAGCAGCTTGGGGTTCACCTCCTACGAGCAGTACTTC. Translation gives CASSLGFTSYEQYF.

This chain joins TRBV28 and TRBJ2-4; the D gene is possibly TRBD1 (7 bases). The V gene lost 3 bases and the J gene lost 6 bases, with 21 bases spanning the gap. The V gene's germline CDR1 is MDHEN and CDR2 SYDVKM. The CDR3 has 17 amino acids. DNA for the CDR3: TGTGCCAGCAGTTTCGGGGCCTTGACAGGGAGGTTAAACATTCAGTACTTC. It translates to CASSFGALTGRLNIQYF.

This clone was seen just once. V is TRBV5-5 and J is TRBJ1-4; TRBD1 matches 7 bases. CDR1 is SGHKS and CDR2 is YYEKEE in the germline V gene (reference sequence). V was pared by 1 base and J by 4 bases, with 4 bases of the junction left unmatched. The CDR3 has 15 residues. CDR3 sequence: CASSLRTGVNEKLFF. CDR3 coding DNA: TGTGCCAGCAGCTTGAGAACAGGGGTTAATGAAAAACTGTTTTTT.

This clone was seen more than once but under ten times. The chain couples TRBV7-9 to TRBJ1-1; possibly TRBD1 for D (5 bases). The germline V gene has CDR1 SEHNR and CDR2 FQNEAQ (reference sequence). The length of the CDR3 is 14 residues. V dropped 2 bases and J dropped 1 base, with 8 bases sitting between them. This CDR3 is CASSLMGTNTEAFF. The DNA of the CDR3 is TGTGCCAGCAGCTTAATGGGGACGAACACTGAAGCTTTCTTT.

This CDR3 is CASSVPGQGANYGYTF. CDR3 nucleotides: TGTGCCAGTAGTGTCCCCGGACAGGGGGCTAACTATGGCTACACCTTC. The rearrangement links TRBV19 to TRBJ1-2; 10 positions match TRBD1. Trimming at V came to 5 bases and at J to 0 bases, leaving 6 bases not matched to a gene. CDR3 length: 16 residues. Germline V lookup: CDR1 LNHDA, CDR2 SQIVND (reference sequence).

The chain joins TRBV28 to TRBJ2-1, with D unresolved. Looked up from germline, CDR1 is MDHEN and CDR2 is SYDVKM. V lost 2 bases and J lost 5, with 13 bases in between. This CDR3 spans 15 amino acids. CDR3 in DNA: TGTGCCAGCAGTTTAGGCGGCCGCTGGGACAATGAGCAGTTCTTC. Protein sequence: CASSLGGRWDNEQFF.

V usage is TRBV28 and J usage is TRBJ2-5; D may be TRBD1 or TRBD2 (5 bases each). In germline, CDR1 is MDHEN, CDR2 SYDVKM. The CDR3 covers 13 residues. Trimming shortened V by 8 bases and J by 2 bases, and 12 bases separated the two germline ends. CDR3 amino acids: CASRPGPQETQYF. The CDR3 DNA reads as TGTGCCAGCCGTCCGGGGCCGCAAGAGACCCAGTACTTC.

This clone is a singleton in its sample. The V call is TRBV19, the J call TRBJ2-1, with D perhaps TRBD1 (6 bases). CDR1 and CDR2 from the germline V gene are LNHDA and SQIVND (reference sequence). Trimming left V 5 bases short and J 6 bases short, with 14 bases between. The CDR3 is 14 residues long. The CDR3 DNA reads as TGTGCCAGTAGTTTTAGATCCAGGGGCAATGAGCAGTTCTTC. Translated, it gives CASSFRSRGNEQFF. The whole variable domain, remainder taken from reference TRBV19 and TRBJ2-1, is DGGITQSPKYLFRKEGQNVTLSCEQNLNHDAMYWYRQDPGQGLRLIYYSQIVNDFQKGDIAEGYSVSREKKESFPLTVTSAQKNPTAFYLCASSFRSRGNEQFFGPGTRLTVL.

The chain joins TRBV2 to TRBJ1-1; D gene uncertain. This CDR3 comprises 13 residues. Between the trimmed V and J ends, which lost 6 bases and 1 base, there was a span of 9 bases. Germline lookup yields CDR1 SNHLY and CDR2 FYNNEI. The CDR3 DNA reads TGTGCCAGCAGCAACCGCTGGAACACTGAAGCTTTCTTT. Translating it yields CASSNRWNTEAFF. The complete variable domain, with remaining parts taken from reference TRBV2 and TRBJ1-1, reads EPEVTQTPSHQVTQMGQEVILRCVPISNHLYFYWYRQILGQKVEFLVSFYNNEISEKSEIFDDQFSVERPDGSNFTLKIRSTKLEDSAMYFCASSNRWNTEAFFGQGTRLTVV.

The chain uses TRBV5-1 and TRBJ2-7; D unclear. Per the germline V gene, CDR1 is SGHRS and CDR2 is YFSETQ. This CDR3 is built from 14 residues. With 0 bases removed from V and 3 bases from J, the gap between germline ends came to 10 bases. The CDR3 sequence is CASSLVGSYYEQYF. The CDR3, as DNA: TGCGCCAGCAGCTTGGTTGGCAGCTACTACGAGCAGTACTTC.

The V gene is TRBV6-1, the J gene TRBJ1-5, with no clear D. Germline V gene sequence: CDR1 MNHNS, CDR2 SASEGT. The CDR3 covers 14 residues. Trimming removed 6 bases at V and 0 bases at J, with 9 bases between. The CDR3 nucleotides are TGTGCCAGCAGCCGAGCGAGTAGCAATCAGCCCCAGCATTTT. As protein: CASSRASSNQPQHF.

V usage is TRBV6-1 and J usage is TRBJ2-7; 10 bases map to TRBD1. CDR3 length equals 14 residues. Unmatched junction bases numbered 5, after V lost 6 bases and J lost 3 bases. From germline, CDR1 is MNHNS and CDR2 SASEGT. In DNA form, the CDR3 reads TGTGCCAGCAGCCTCCGGACAGGGGGCTACGAGCAGTACTTC. Translated: CASSLRTGGYEQYF.

CDR3 nucleotides: TGTGCCACCAGCAGGGATCTAGCGGGAGTGGGGTACGAGCAGTACTTC. Its protein is CATSRDLAGVGYEQYF. V usage is TRBV15 and J usage is TRBJ2-7, with 10 bases fitting TRBD2. CDR3 size: 16 residues. Germline lookup yields CDR1 LNHNV and CDR2 YYDKDF (reference sequence). V was pared by 3 bases and J by 4 bases, with 9 bases of the junction left unmatched. The full variable domain, completed using reference TRBV15 and TRBJ2-7, is DAMVIQNPRYQVTQFGKPVTLSCSQTLNHNVMYWYQQKSSQAPKLLFHYYDKDFNNEADTPDNFQSRRPNTSFCFLDIRSPGLGDTAMYLCATSRDLAGVGYEQYFGPGTRLTVT.

Only one count was recorded for this clone. The J gene is TRBJ2-2, the V gene TRBV28; a possible D gene is TRBD1 (6 bases). V gave up 6 bases and J gave up 9 bases, with 17 bases separating them. CDR3 length equals 14 residues. From germline, CDR1 is MDHEN and CDR2 SYDVKM. This chain's CDR3 is CASRPGQRSRELFF. As DNA, the CDR3 is TGTGCCAGCAGGCCAGGACAGAGGAGCCGGGAGCTGTTTTTT.

The chain is built from TRBV5-1 and TRBJ2-5, with 9 bases identical to TRBD1. The CDR3 length is 15 residues. J gave up 0 bases and V 6 bases, and 6 bases lay outside the gene matches. Germline V gene sequence: CDR1 SGHRS, CDR2 YFSETQ. The CDR3 loop is CASTYRTGDQETQYF. The CDR3 DNA sequence: TGCGCCAGCACCTATCGGACAGGGGACCAAGAGACCCAGTACTTC.

The chain combines TRBV19 with TRBJ2-1; maybe TRBD1 (6 bases). Germline CDR1 is LNHDA and CDR2 is SQIVND (reference sequence). The CDR3 sequence is 15 residues long. Deletions cut 6 bases from V and 5 bases from J, with 17 bases between. Here the CDR3 reads CASSRRGELNNEQFF. In DNA form, the CDR3 reads TGTGCCAGTAGCCGCAGGGGCGAGCTGAACAATGAGCAGTTCTTC.

V is TRBV30 and J is TRBJ2-3; D is undetermined. This CDR3 contains 14 residues. Looked up from germline, CDR1 is GTSNPN and CDR2 is SVGIG (reference sequence). The V end was cut by 5 bases, the J end by 7 bases, with 19 bases between. CDR3 sequence: CAWDQQSLGNTQYF. In DNA form, the CDR3 reads TGTGCCTGGGATCAACAGTCACTTGGGAATACGCAGTATTTT.

The rearrangement joins TRBV4-2 to TRBJ2-1; perhaps TRBD2 as D (5 bases). V dropped 0 bases and J dropped 1 base, with 10 bases sitting between them. This CDR3 contains 16 residues. Per germline, CDR1 LGHNA and CDR2 YNFKEQ. The CDR3 protein is CASSQEGSRSYNEQFF. For the CDR3, the DNA is TGTGCCAGCAGCCAAGAAGGGAGTAGATCCTACAATGAGCAGTTCTTC.